This T cell receptor beta chain was recovered during a study of blood T cells in healthy people across ages. V was shortened by 3 bases and J by 4 bases, with 10 bases between the two germline ends. The CDR3 spans 14 residues. From germline, CDR1 is LGHNA and CDR2 YNFKEQ. The second PCR ran roughly 6 to 11 cycles with a sample-barcoded 5' primer and J-beta primers. One entry per CDR3 protein, called by TCRdb with MiXCR from the 5' RACE reads. The sample contains fewer than 2,000,000 distinct CDR3 sequences, about two fifths of which appear only once. This sequence joins TRBV4-2 and TRBJ2-1, with D unresolved. The receptor was isolated from a human donor in good health. Sample: blood. This CDR3 reads CASSQSGPYNEQFF. In nucleotides, the CDR3 is TGTGCCAGCAGCCAGTCCGGGCCTTACAATGAGCAGTTCTTC.